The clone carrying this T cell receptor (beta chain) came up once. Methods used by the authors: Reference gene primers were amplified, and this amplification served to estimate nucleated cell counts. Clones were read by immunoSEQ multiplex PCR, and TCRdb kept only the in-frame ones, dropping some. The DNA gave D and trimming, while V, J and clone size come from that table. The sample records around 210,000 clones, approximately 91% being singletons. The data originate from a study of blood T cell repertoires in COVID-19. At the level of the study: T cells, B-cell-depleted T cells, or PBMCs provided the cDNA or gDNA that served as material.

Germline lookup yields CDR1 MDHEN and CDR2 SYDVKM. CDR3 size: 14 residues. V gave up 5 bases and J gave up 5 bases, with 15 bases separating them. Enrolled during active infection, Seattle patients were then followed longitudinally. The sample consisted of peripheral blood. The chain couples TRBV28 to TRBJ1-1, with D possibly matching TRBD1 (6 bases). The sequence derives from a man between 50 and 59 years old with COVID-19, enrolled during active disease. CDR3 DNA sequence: TGTGCCAGCAGTCCCTTAGGGGGGGGTACTGAAGCTTTCTTT. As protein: CASSPLGGGTEAFF. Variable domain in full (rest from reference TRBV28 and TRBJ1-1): DVKVTQSSRYLVKRTGEKVFLECVQDMDHENMFWYRQDPGLGLRLIYFSYDVKMKEKGDIPEGYSVSREKKERFSLILESASTNQTSMYLCASSPLGGGTEAFFGQGTRLTVV.